The entry that follows covers one T cell receptor beta chain sequence. Its cognate antigen is unknown. This sample is part of a study of chemoradiotherapy in HPV16-positive cancers. Background on the study: Functional T-cell assays on two HPV16-positive patients' cells defined candidate HPV-specific clones and common TCR motifs. General study results and limits: Better recurrence-free survival went with HPV-responsive T-cell expansion in HPV16-positive patients.

Profiling relied on immunoSEQ multiplex PCR, and the TCRdb table lists in-frame clones only, not all of them. This sample has over 10,000 clones, with about 60% found just once. The germline V gene has CDR1 SGHRS and CDR2 YFSETQ. Deletions cut 5 bases from V and 4 bases from J, with 13 bases between. This CDR3 has 14 residues. The V call is TRBV5-1, the J call TRBJ1-5, with TRBD1 as a possible D gene (6 bases). This clonotype was sampled from a human donor with HPV-associated anogenital cancer. This material was collected from a patient who underwent chemoradiotherapy. For the CDR3, the DNA is TGCGCCAGCAGGGGGACACGAGCTAATCAGCCCCAGCATTTT. This gives the protein CASRGTRANQPQHF. The full variable domain, in which reference TRBV5-1 and TRBJ1-5 provide the parts outside the CDR3, is KAGVTQTPRYLIKTRGQQVTLSCSPISGHRSVSWYQQTPGQGLQFLFEYFSETQRNKGNFPGRFSGRQFSNSRSEMNVSTLELGDSALYLCASRGTRANQPQHFGDGTRLSIL.